The 26 T cell receptor beta chains listed next were all sequenced from one sample in a study of blood T cell repertoires in COVID-19. This table comes from immunoSEQ multiplex PCR, and its TCRdb copy is limited to in-frame clones, with some not included. This sample has about 380,000 clones, with roughly 77% found just once. The sequencing input was peripheral blood. All receptors come from a human donor with acute or convalescent COVID-19. The donor label of this sample is uncertain.

This clone was seen only once. This chain uses TRBV6-1 with TRBJ2-6, with 7 bases that match TRBD1. V lost 4 bases, J lost 1 base, and 7 bases stayed unmatched. This CDR3 spans 17 amino acids. CDR1 and CDR2 (germline): MNHNS, SASEGT. CDR3 sequence: CASSAWTGVSGANVLTF. The DNA for the CDR3 is TGTGCCAGCAGTGCGTGGACAGGTGTATCTGGGGCCAACGTCCTGACTTTC.

This clone was seen a handful of times. The chain recombines TRBV10-2 with TRBJ2-7, with TRBD2 identical over 11 bases. The CDR3 runs to 18 residues. Trimming at V came to 3 bases and at J to 5 bases, leaving 15 bases not matched to a gene. Germline V CDR1 and CDR2: WSHSY, SAAADI. The CDR3: CASSDNFGGGTSGHEQYF. The CDR3 bases are TGCGCCAGCAGTGATAATTTCGGGGGTGGGACTAGCGGTCACGAGCAGTACTTC.

The rearrangement links TRBV6-2 or TRBV6-3 to TRBJ1-2; TRBD1 matches at 9 bases. The CDR3 loop spans 14 amino acids. Per the germline V gene, CDR1 is MNHEY and CDR2 is SVGEGT. The ends lost 0 bases at V and 9 bases at J; junction bases unmatched: 5. The CDR3 DNA sequence: TGTGCCAGCAGTTACTCCAGGACAGGGGAGCGCTACACCTTC. This translates into CASSYSRTGERYTF.

This clone came up once. The chain combines TRBV5-6 with TRBJ2-2; D remains ambiguous. This CDR3 spans 12 amino acids. V was pared by 4 bases and J by 4 bases, with 5 bases between. Germline CDR1 SGHDT, CDR2 YYEEEE. CDR3 amino acids: CASSLLTGELFF. The CDR3 nucleotides read TGTGCCAGCAGCCTCCTCACCGGGGAGCTGTTTTTT. Full variable domain (outside the CDR3, taken from reference TRBV5-6 and TRBJ2-2): DAGVTQSPTHLIKTRGQQVTLRCSPKSGHDTVSWYQQALGQGPQFIFQYYEEEERQRGNFPDRFSGHQFPNYSSELNVNALLLGDSALYLCASSLLTGELFFGEGSRLTVL.

The chain is built from TRBV5-1 and TRBJ2-7; no clear D gene. Germline loops: CDR1 SGHRS, CDR2 YFSETQ. This CDR3 spans 15 amino acids. V lost 4 bases and J lost 7, with 21 bases in between. In nucleotides, the CDR3 is TGCGCCAGCAGCCCTTACGGAACTAACCGTAAGGAGCAGTACTTC. Protein product: CASSPYGTNRKEQYF.

This chain links TRBV7-8 with TRBJ1-2; D uncertain. The CDR3 covers 14 residues. CDR1 is SGHVS and CDR2 is FQNEAQ in the germline V gene. Trimming pared 5 bases from V and 6 bases from J, leaving 16 bases between. CDR3: CASSARVRFDGYTF. DNA of the CDR3: TGTGCCAGCAGCGCCCGGGTCCGGTTCGATGGCTACACCTTC.

V and J are TRBV2 and TRBJ1-2; 8 bases align to TRBD1. This CDR3 region has 14 residues. Germline assignment: CDR1 SNHLY and CDR2 FYNNEI. V shed 6 bases and J 3 bases; nucleotides not matched to a gene: 6. The DNA of the CDR3 is TGTGCCAGCAGGGCCCAGGGGGCCCACTATGGCTACACCTTC. As protein: CASRAQGAHYGYTF.

V usage is TRBV19 and J usage is TRBJ1-5; the match to TRBD1 covers 8 bases. This CDR3 has 17 residues. V was clipped by 1 base and J by 3 bases; unmatched bases: 8. Germline V gene data show CDR1 as LNHDA and CDR2 as SQIVND (reference sequence). CDR3 DNA: TGTGCCAGTAGTATAGCCTGGACAGGGCTTTTCAATCAGCCCCAGCATTTT. Amino acid sequence: CASSIAWTGLFNQPQHF.

The genes are TRBV9 and TRBJ2-2, with TRBD1 identical over 7 bases. Germline values: CDR1 SGDLS, CDR2 YYNGEE. The trim removed 4 bases at V and 1 base at J, leaving 7 bases unmatched. The CDR3 has 16 residues. For the CDR3, the DNA is TGTGCCAGCAGCCCTCGGGACAGCCTGAACACCGGGGAGCTGTTTTTT. Amino acid sequence: CASSPRDSLNTGELFF.

J is TRBJ1-2 and V is TRBV28, with 9 nucleotides matching TRBD1. Germline trimming cut 3 bases from V and 8 bases from J; bases unmatched to any gene: 7. Germline assignment: CDR1 MDHEN and CDR2 SYDVKM. This CDR3 comprises 14 residues. The CDR3 is CASSFANRGLGYTF. DNA of the CDR3: TGTGCCAGCAGTTTCGCCAACAGGGGGCTCGGCTACACCTTC.

In nucleotides, the CDR3 is TGTGCCAGCAGTGCCCCCAGGCGGACTAGCGGGTGGGATACGCAGTATTTT. Its translation: CASSAPRRTSGWDTQYF. The chain joins TRBV25-1 to TRBJ2-3; 11 nucleotides line up with TRBD2. This CDR3 has 17 residues. CDR1 and CDR2 from the germline V gene are MGHDK and SYGVNS. Germline trimming cut 4 bases from V and 6 bases from J; bases unmatched to any gene: 12.

The chain has TRBV19 and TRBJ1-5; weak D call: TRBD1 (6 bases). The V gene lost 9 bases and the J gene lost 5 bases, with 20 bases spanning the gap. The V gene's germline CDR1 is LNHDA and CDR2 SQIVND (reference sequence). The CDR3 extends over 15 amino acids. In DNA, the CDR3 is TGTGCCAGCCTCGATGTGGGCAGGGGTTATCAGCCCCAGCATTTT. Residues: CASLDVGRGYQPQHF.

The chain combines TRBV5-6 with TRBJ1-1; D unresolved. This CDR3 has 16 residues. Germline V gene lookup returns CDR1 SGHDT and CDR2 YYEEEE. V lost 0 bases and J lost 1, with 13 bases in between. The CDR3 reads CASSLGPGWGNTEAFF. CDR3 DNA: TGTGCCAGCAGCTTGGGCCCGGGGTGGGGGAACACTGAAGCTTTCTTT. Looking up the rest from reference TRBV5-6 and TRBJ1-1 gives the full variable domain: DAGVTQSPTHLIKTRGQQVTLRCSPKSGHDTVSWYQQALGQGPQFIFQYYEEEERQRGNFPDRFSGHQFPNYSSELNVNALLLGDSALYLCASSLGPGWGNTEAFFGQGTRLTVV.

The chain employs TRBV6-6 and TRBJ2-1, with 8 bases aligning to TRBD2. Germline CDR1 and CDR2: MNHNY and SVGAGI (reference sequence). CDR3 length: 16 amino acids. The ends lost 4 bases at V and 0 bases at J; junction bases unmatched: 5. The CDR3: CASSSRGGSSYNEQFF. DNA of the CDR3: TGTGCCAGCAGTTCCCGGGGGGGGAGCTCCTACAATGAGCAGTTCTTC.

The chain is built from TRBV5-4 and TRBJ1-6, with D possibly matching TRBD1 (6 bases). The CDR3 consists of 15 residues. V was clipped by 2 bases and J by 9 bases, with 15 bases between them. Germline loops: CDR1 SGHNT, CDR2 YYREEE (reference sequence). This chain's CDR3 is CASSFGGGFSSPLHF. The CDR3 DNA is TGTGCCAGCAGCTTTGGGGGGGGCTTTTCTTCACCCCTCCACTTT.

This rearrangement joins TRBV7-2 to TRBJ2-2; 8 positions agree with TRBD2. Germline V CDR1 and CDR2: SGHTA, FQGNSA. The J segment lost 0 bases and the V segment lost 2 bases, leaving 2 bases of the junction unmatched. This CDR3 contains 16 residues. The CDR3 loop is CASSLSGGANTGELFF. CDR3 sequence (DNA): TGTGCCAGCAGCTTAAGCGGGGGAGCGAACACCGGGGAGCTGTTTTTT.

V gene TRBV9 combines with J gene TRBJ1-2; D might be TRBD1 (6 bases). Germline CDR1 is SGDLS and CDR2 is YYNGEE. The V gene lost 3 bases and the J gene lost 1 base, with 7 bases spanning the gap. CDR3 length: 13 residues. CDR3 DNA: TGTGCCAGCAGCGAACAGGGTAACTATGGCTACACCTTC. This sequence encodes CASSEQGNYGYTF.

The chain combines TRBV18 with TRBJ1-2; TRBD1 might be the D (6 bases). V was cut by 5 bases and J by 6 bases, with 13 bases left in between. The CDR3 totals 13 residues. Germline V gene lookup returns CDR1 KGHSH and CDR2 LQKENI. This chain's CDR3 is CASSGQLPNGYTF. The CDR3 coding sequence is TGTGCCAGCTCAGGACAGCTACCTAATGGCTACACCTTC.

The chain has TRBV6-2 or TRBV6-3 and TRBJ1-5; TRBD1 matches at 7 bases. Trimming took 4 bases from V and 4 from J; bases not matched to a gene: 7. Germline-derived CDR1 and CDR2 are MNHEY and SVGEGT. This CDR3 is 15 amino acids long. For the CDR3, the DNA is TGTGCCAGCAGTTCGTTAGGGGGCAGGAATCAGCCCCAGCATTTT. Translation: CASSSLGGRNQPQHF.

V and J are TRBV18 and TRBJ1-6; D remains unclear. CDR3 length equals 16 residues. V gave up 6 bases and J gave up 0 bases, with 12 bases separating them. Germline V gene lookup returns CDR1 KGHSH and CDR2 LQKENI. Here the CDR3 reads CASSRDLSSYNSPLHF. CDR3 coding DNA: TGTGCCAGCTCGCGGGATTTGAGCTCCTATAATTCACCCCTCCACTTT.

The rearrangement uses TRBV30 and TRBJ1-2, with D perhaps matching TRBD1 (6 bases). The CDR3 spans 12 residues. In germline, CDR1 is GTSNPN, CDR2 SVGIG (reference sequence). V was cut by 2 bases and J by 8 bases, with 12 bases left in between. The CDR3 DNA reads TGTGCCTGGAGTCCAGGGGTGAGCGGCTACACCTTC. Its protein is CAWSPGVSGYTF.

The genes are TRBV7-9 and TRBJ2-5; possibly TRBD2 for D (6 bases). This CDR3 is 17 amino acids long. CDR1 is SEHNR, CDR2 FQNEAQ, per germline (reference sequence). With 5 bases removed from V and 1 base from J, the gap between germline ends came to 20 bases. In DNA, the CDR3 is TGTGCCAGCAGCCGCGGGTTTGTGGGGGGTCCCCAAGAGACCCAGTACTTC. Residues: CASSRGFVGGPQETQYF.

Written as DNA, the CDR3 is TGTGCCAGTAGTATAGAGACAGGCACCCTCTCTGGGGCCAACGTCCTGACTTTC. Protein product: CASSIETGTLSGANVLTF. V is TRBV19 and J is TRBJ2-6; D possibly corresponds to TRBD1 (6 bases). CDR1 is LNHDA and CDR2 is SQIVND in the germline V gene (reference sequence). This CDR3 comprises 18 residues. Trimming pared 0 bases from V and 0 bases from J, leaving 12 bases between.

The chain uses TRBV27 and TRBJ1-5, with 10 bases aligning to TRBD1. The germline gives CDR1 MNHEY, CDR2 SMNVEV (reference sequence). The CDR3 loop spans 15 amino acids. The junction had 5 bases not matched to a gene; V was cut back by 2 bases and J by 7 bases. This chain's CDR3 is CASSLDRGLGQPQHF. For the CDR3, the DNA is TGTGCCAGCAGTTTAGACAGGGGGCTTGGCCAGCCCCAGCATTTT.

The chain uses TRBV7-2 and TRBJ2-6; possible D gene TRBD1, 5 bases. V lost 5 bases, J lost 0 bases, and 17 bases lay in between. This CDR3 region has 18 residues. CDR1 is SGHTA, CDR2 FQGNSA, per germline. Here the CDR3 reads CASSLRQPSSSGANVLTF. In DNA, the CDR3 is TGTGCCAGCAGCCTCCGACAGCCCTCTAGCTCTGGGGCCAACGTCCTGACTTTC.

The chain is built from TRBV18 and TRBJ1-4; no reliable D call. The V gene lost 3 bases and the J gene lost 5 bases, with 10 bases spanning the gap. There are 14 residues in the CDR3. Germline CDR1 and CDR2: KGHSH and LQKENI. The CDR3 loop reads CASSPIERNEKLFF. In DNA form, the CDR3 reads TGTGCCAGCTCACCCATCGAACGGAATGAAAAACTGTTTTTT.